What follows are 6 T cell receptor beta chains derived from one specimen sequenced in a study of regulatory T cells in long-lasting Graves disease. The time point is: newly diagnosed GD, antithyroid drugs for less than 3 months. The TCR library used RNA extracted from PBMCs. The TCR beta library used iRepertoire HTBI primers with Arm-PCR amplification of CDR3. TCRdb reprocessed the multiplex PCR reads via MiXCR and lists one record per CDR3 protein. The table has around 470,000 distinct CDR3 sequences, 12% to 15% seen once. This sample also belongs to another study, concerning T cells in Graves' hyperthyroidism and ophthalmopathy.

Sequenced here: peripheral blood mononuclear cells (PBMCs), sampled at new diagnosis, from a patient treated with antithyroid drugs. Receptors were obtained from a woman aged 45 to 65 with Graves disease.

This clonotype showed up many times. This rearrangement joins TRBV3-1 to TRBJ2-7; 9 bases fit TRBD1. The germline gives CDR1 LGHDT, CDR2 YNNKEL (reference sequence). The CDR3 has 13 amino acids. The ends lost 5 bases at V and 6 bases at J; junction bases unmatched: 5. The CDR3 coding sequence is TGTGCCAGCAGCGGAAGACAGGGGGGCGAGCAGTACTTC. It specifies CASSGRQGGEQYF.

This rearrangement joins TRBV3-1 to TRBJ1-5; 10 bases map to TRBD1. There are 16 residues in the CDR3. CDR1 and CDR2 (germline): LGHDT, YNNKEL (reference sequence). After removal of 0 bases from V and 6 bases from J, the junction contained 5 bases not matched to a gene. In DNA form, the CDR3 reads TGTGCCAGCAGCCAAGACCGGGGGACAGGGGTTCAGCCCCAGCATTTT. Protein product: CASSQDRGTGVQPQHF.

This clonotype was detected ten times or more. This chain links TRBV11-2 with TRBJ1-1, with D possibly TRBD1 on 5 matching bases. Trimming left V 4 bases short and J 3 bases short, with 6 bases between. Per germline, CDR1 SGHAT and CDR2 FQNNGV. CDR3 length equals 12 residues. CDR3 sequence reads: CASSSGHTEAFF. Written as DNA, the CDR3 is TGTGCCAGCAGCTCGGGACACACTGAAGCTTTCTTT.

Many counts were recorded for this clonotype. CDR3 residues: CASSEGHDNQPQHF. CDR3 in DNA: TGTGCCAGCAGTGAAGGACACGATAATCAGCCCCAGCATTTT. The chain combines TRBV6-4 with TRBJ1-5; D possibly corresponds to TRBD1 (5 bases). Germline CDR1 is MRHNA and CDR2 is SNTAGT. V lost 3 bases and J 4 bases, leaving 10 bases between the germline ends. CDR3 size: 14 residues.

The sample holds many counts of this clonotype. J is TRBJ2-7 and V is TRBV28, with 15 bases matching TRBD2. The CDR3 has 17 residues. Per germline, CDR1 MDHEN and CDR2 SYDVKM. V shed 7 bases and J 5 bases; nucleotides not matched to a gene: 12. The CDR3 loop is CASTLGTSGRISHEQYF. The DNA for the CDR3 is TGTGCCAGCACTTTGGGGACTAGCGGGAGGATAAGCCACGAGCAGTACTTC.

This clonotype was detected ten times or more. This chain links TRBV7-3 with TRBJ2-5; a weak D match, TRBD2 (6 bases). This CDR3 contains 15 residues. The V gene lost 0 bases and the J gene lost 4 bases, with 12 bases spanning the gap. Germline V gene sequence: CDR1 SGHTA, CDR2 FQGTGA. The CDR3 DNA reads as TGTGCCAGCAGCTTAACCTCGGGAGTGGGAGAGACCCAGTACTTC. Protein: CASSLTSGVGETQYF.